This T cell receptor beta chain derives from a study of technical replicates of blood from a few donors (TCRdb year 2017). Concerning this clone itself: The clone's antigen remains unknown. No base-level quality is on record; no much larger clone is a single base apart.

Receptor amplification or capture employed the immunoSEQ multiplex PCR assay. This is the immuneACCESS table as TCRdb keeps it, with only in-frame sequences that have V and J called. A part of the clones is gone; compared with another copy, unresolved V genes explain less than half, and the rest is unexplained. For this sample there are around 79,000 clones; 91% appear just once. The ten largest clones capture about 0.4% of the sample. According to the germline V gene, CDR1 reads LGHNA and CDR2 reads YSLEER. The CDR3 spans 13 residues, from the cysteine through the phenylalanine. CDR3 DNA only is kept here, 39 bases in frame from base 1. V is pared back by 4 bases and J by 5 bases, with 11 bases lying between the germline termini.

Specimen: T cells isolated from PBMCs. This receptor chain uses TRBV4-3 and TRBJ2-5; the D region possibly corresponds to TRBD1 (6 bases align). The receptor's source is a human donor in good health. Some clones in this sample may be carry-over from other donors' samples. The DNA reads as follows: TGCGCCAGCAGCCGCACTAGGGGGGAGACCCAGTACTTC. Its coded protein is CASSRTRGETQYF.